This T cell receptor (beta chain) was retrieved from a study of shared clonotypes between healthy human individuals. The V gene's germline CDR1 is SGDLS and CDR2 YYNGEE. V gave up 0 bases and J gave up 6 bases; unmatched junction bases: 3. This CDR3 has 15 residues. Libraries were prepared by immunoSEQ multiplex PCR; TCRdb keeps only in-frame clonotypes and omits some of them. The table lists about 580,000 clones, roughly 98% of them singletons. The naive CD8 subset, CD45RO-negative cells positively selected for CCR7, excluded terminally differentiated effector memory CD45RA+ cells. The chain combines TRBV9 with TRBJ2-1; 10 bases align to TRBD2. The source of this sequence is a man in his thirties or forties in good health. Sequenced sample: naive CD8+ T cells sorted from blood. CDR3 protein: CASSVEGLATNEQFF. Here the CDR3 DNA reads TGTGCCAGCAGCGTAGAGGGACTAGCGACCAATGAGCAGTTCTTC.